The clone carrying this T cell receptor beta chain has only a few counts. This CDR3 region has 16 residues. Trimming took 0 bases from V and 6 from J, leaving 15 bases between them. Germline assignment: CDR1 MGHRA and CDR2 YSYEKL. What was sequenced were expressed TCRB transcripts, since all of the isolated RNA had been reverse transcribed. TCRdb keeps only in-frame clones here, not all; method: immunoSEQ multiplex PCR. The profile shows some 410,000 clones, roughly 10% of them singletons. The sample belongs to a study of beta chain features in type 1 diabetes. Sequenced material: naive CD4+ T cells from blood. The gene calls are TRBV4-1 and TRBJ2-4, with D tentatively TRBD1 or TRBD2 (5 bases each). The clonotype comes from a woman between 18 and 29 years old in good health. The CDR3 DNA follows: TGCGCCAGCAGCCAAGATCTGGGCGAGAGGGGAAACATTCAGTACTTC. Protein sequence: CASSQDLGERGNIQYF.